One sample yielded the 22 T cell receptor beta chains listed below, sequenced in a study of blood T cell repertoires in COVID-19. Generated by immunoSEQ multiplex PCR, the TCRdb table keeps only in-frame clones and is missing some. The profile covers a few hundred thousand clones, with roughly 84% appearing a single time and around 3% taken by the ten largest. What was sequenced was PBMCs or T cells enriched from blood (not recorded which). These receptors were obtained from a woman in her twenties or thirties who had recovered from COVID-19.

This clone was observed once. CDR3 coding DNA: TGCAGCGGTACAGGGGGGGCCACTGAAGCTTTCTTT. Amino acids: CSGTGGATEAFF. V and J are TRBV29-1 and TRBJ1-1; 8 nucleotides match TRBD1. J was trimmed by 4 bases and V by 7 bases; bases with no gene match: 5. Germline CDR1 SQVTM, CDR2 ANQGSEA. This CDR3 is 12 amino acids long. Complete variable domain (other parts from reference TRBV29-1 and TRBJ1-1): SAVISQKPSRDICQRGTSLTIQCQVDSQVTMMFWYRQQPGQSLTLIATANQGSEATYESGFVIDKFPISRPNLTFSTLTVSNMSPEDSSIYLCSGTGGATEAFFGQGTRLTVV.

This sequence joins TRBV11-3 and TRBJ2-2, with 7 bases lining up with TRBD2. V was pared by 5 bases and J by 7 bases, with 10 bases of the junction left unmatched. The germline V gene encodes CDR1 SGHNT and CDR2 YENEEA. The CDR3 sequence is 15 residues long. The CDR3 coding sequence is TGTGCCAGCAGCCCGAGGGAAGCGGGAAGCGGGGAGCTGTTTTTT. This translates into CASSPREAGSGELFF.

Only a few counts were recorded for this clone. Other DNA sequences from this sample encode an identical CDR3 as well. The V gene is TRBV9, the J gene TRBJ2-1; no reliable D call. Between the trimmed V and J ends, which lost 0 bases and 5 bases, there was a span of 3 bases. Per the germline V gene, CDR1 is SGDLS and CDR2 is YYNGEE. The CDR3 contains 12 residues. The CDR3: CASSVADNEQFF. CDR3 bases: TGTGCCAGCAGCGTAGCTGACAATGAGCAGTTCTTC.

The chain couples TRBV5-3 to TRBJ2-7; TRBD2 agrees at 7 bases. TRBV5-3 is recorded as an ORF, its role being uncertain. This CDR3 has 16 residues. V trimming: 4 bases; J trimming: 6 bases; junction bases outside the gene matches: 16. For the CDR3, the DNA is TGTGCCAGAAGCGGACCCGATAGACTAGCCGTAGGCGAGCAGTACTTC. Its translation is CARSGPDRLAVGEQYF.

The chain employs TRBV5-1 and TRBJ2-2, with TRBD1 identical over 7 bases. J was trimmed by 0 bases and V by 4 bases; bases with no gene match: 6. CDR3 length: 16 amino acids. CDR1 and CDR2 from the germline V gene are SGHRS and YFSETQ. The CDR3 sequence: CASSLGTDTNTGELFF. The CDR3 bases are TGCGCCAGCAGCCTCGGGACAGATACGAACACCGGGGAGCTGTTTTTT.

V usage is TRBV27 and J usage is TRBJ1-4, with 10 bases fitting TRBD1. The V segment lost 6 bases and the J segment 7 bases; nucleotides outside the gene matches: 5. The CDR3 has 14 amino acids. Germline V gene sequence: CDR1 MNHEY, CDR2 SMNVEV (reference sequence). DNA for the CDR3: TGTGCCAGCAGAGAGACAGGGGGCGGTGAAAAACTGTTTTTT. It codes for CASRETGGGEKLFF.

The CDR3 region has the DNA TGTGCCAGCAGTTTCGGGGGGGATCGCGAGCAGTACTTC. Translation: CASSFGGDREQYF. This chain links TRBV12-3 or TRBV12-4 with TRBJ2-7, with 8 bases fitting TRBD2. The CDR3 is 13 amino acids. With 3 bases clipped from V and 6 bases from J, the junction kept 4 bases outside the gene matches.

V is TRBV2 and J is TRBJ2-7; 8 bases match TRBD1. The CDR3 covers 15 residues. Losses at the gene ends were 1 base for V and 1 base for J; bases not matched to a gene: 3. The germline CDR1 and CDR2 sequences are SNHLY and FYNNEI. CDR3 loop: CASSEGQGASYEQYF. The CDR3 DNA reads TGTGCCAGCAGTGAAGGGCAGGGGGCGTCCTACGAGCAGTACTTC.

The V gene is TRBV5-6, the J gene TRBJ2-1, with D perhaps matching TRBD2 (6 bases). V lost 1 base, J lost 4 bases, and 12 bases lay in between. Germline CDR1 and CDR2: SGHDT and YYEEEE. This CDR3 has 15 amino acids. The CDR3 here is CASSLIGGNYNEQFF. CDR3 in DNA: TGTGCCAGCAGCTTGATCGGGGGTAATTACAATGAGCAGTTCTTC.

The rearrangement links TRBV9 to TRBJ2-3; D is undetermined. In germline, CDR1 is SGDLS, CDR2 YYNGEE. The V end was cut by 4 bases, the J end by 0 bases, with 9 bases between. This CDR3 has 14 residues. The CDR3 nucleotides read TGTGCCAGCAGCACCCGACAAAGCACAGATACGCAGTATTTT. This gives the protein CASSTRQSTDTQYF.

V is TRBV9 and J is TRBJ2-2, with D tentatively TRBD1 (5 bases). Germline lookup yields CDR1 SGDLS and CDR2 YYNGEE. CDR3 length equals 12 residues. V lost 2 bases, J lost 6 bases, and 5 bases lay in between. The CDR3 here is CASSVGPGELFF. The CDR3 region has the DNA TGTGCCAGCAGCGTGGGGCCCGGGGAGCTGTTTTTT. Full variable domain (rest looked up from reference TRBV9 and TRBJ2-2): DSGVTQTPKHLITATGQRVTLRCSPRSGDLSVYWYQQSLDQGLQFLIQYYNGEERAKGNILERFSAQQFPDLHSELNLSSLELGDSALYFCASSVGPGELFFGEGSRLTVL.

The genes are TRBV19 and TRBJ1-1, with unresolved D. Between the trimmed V and J ends, which lost 3 bases and 2 bases, there was a span of 7 bases. Germline V gene data show CDR1 as LNHDA and CDR2 as SQIVND (reference sequence). This CDR3 contains 13 residues. Here the CDR3 reads CASSIGPNTEAFF. The CDR3 nucleotides read TGTGCCAGTAGTATTGGGCCCAACACTGAAGCTTTCTTT. Supplemented by reference TRBV19 and TRBJ1-1, the full variable domain reads DGGITQSPKYLFRKEGQNVTLSCEQNLNHDAMYWYRQDPGQGLRLIYYSQIVNDFQKGDIAEGYSVSREKKESFPLTVTSAQKNPTAFYLCASSIGPNTEAFFGQGTRLTVV.

This clone appeared once. V and J are TRBV30 and TRBJ1-3; 8 bases map to TRBD1. The CDR3 contains 18 residues. Losses at the gene ends were 2 bases for V and 0 bases for J; bases not matched to a gene: 12. Germline CDR1 reads GTSNPN; CDR2 reads SVGIG (reference sequence). The CDR3 region has the DNA TGTGCCTGGAGTACCGGACAGGGAACGTACAGCTCTGGAAACACCATATATTTT. Amino acids: CAWSTGQGTYSSGNTIYF.

This chain joins TRBV7-3 and TRBJ1-5; 7 bases are shared with TRBD1. V dropped 4 bases and J dropped 2; count of bases not matched to a gene: 20. Germline CDR1 reads SGHTA; CDR2 reads FQGTGA. The CDR3 runs to 20 residues. The chain's CDR3 is CASSSRPPGQRGDGNQPQHF. The CDR3 coding sequence is TGTGCCAGCAGCTCCAGACCGCCGGGACAGAGGGGGGATGGCAATCAGCCCCAGCATTTT.

The chain has TRBV6-6 and TRBJ2-7; unclear D gene. Germline V gene sequence: CDR1 MNHNY, CDR2 SVGAGI (reference sequence). V was trimmed by 2 bases and J by 3 bases, leaving 5 bases between them. This CDR3 spans 12 amino acids. CDR3 loop: CASSYEVYEQYF. CDR3 nucleotides: TGTGCCAGCAGTTACGAGGTCTACGAGCAGTACTTC.

This clone appeared once. The rearrangement links TRBV18 to TRBJ1-5, with TRBD1 matching over 7 bases. Germline V gene lookup returns CDR1 KGHSH and CDR2 LQKENI. The CDR3 length is 13 residues. Trimming cost V 5 bases and J 6 bases; bases outside gene matches: 4. As DNA, the CDR3 is TGTGCCAGCTCAGAGGGGACAGCTCAGCCCCAGCATTTT. This translates into CASSEGTAQPQHF. Combining the CDR3 with reference TRBV18 and TRBJ1-5 gives the whole variable domain NAGVMQNPRHLVRRRGQEARLRCSPMKGHSHVYWYRQLPEEGLKFMVYLQKENIIDESGMPKERFSAEFPKEGPSILRIQQVVRGDSAAYFCASSEGTAQPQHFGDGTRLSIL.

The CDR3 nucleotides read TGCGCCAGCAGCCAAGTAACCCAGGGGGGTATCCAGCCCCAGCATTTT. Translation: CASSQVTQGGIQPQHF. This chain uses TRBV4-1 with TRBJ1-5, with 7 bases fitting TRBD1. CDR3 length: 16 residues. J gave up 7 bases and V 1 base, and 10 bases lay outside the gene matches. Germline values: CDR1 MGHRA, CDR2 YSYEKL.

The chain uses TRBV3-1 (or the pseudogene TRBV3-2) and TRBJ2-1; D is unresolved. Germline-derived CDR1 and CDR2 are LGHDT and YNNKEL (reference sequence). The length of the CDR3 is 14 residues. V lost 1 base, J lost 4 bases, and 8 bases lay in between. The DNA of the CDR3 is TGTGCCAGCAGCCAAGGAGGATGGTACAATGAGCAGTTCTTC. This encodes CASSQGGWYNEQFF.

The gene calls are TRBV19 and TRBJ1-2; 8 bases fit TRBD1. The V segment lost 7 bases and the J segment 4 bases; nucleotides outside the gene matches: 5. In germline, CDR1 is LNHDA, CDR2 SQIVND (reference sequence). This CDR3 has 13 residues. CDR3 DNA: TGTGCCAGTAAGAGAGACAGGGGCTATGGCTACACCTTC. It codes for CASKRDRGYGYTF.

The chain uses TRBV27 and TRBJ2-5; 15 nucleotides match TRBD2. The CDR3 totals 16 residues. CDR1 and CDR2 (germline): MNHEY, SMNVEV (reference sequence). V was clipped by 5 bases and J by 9 bases; unmatched bases: 10. In DNA form, the CDR3 reads TGTGCCAGCAGTCTCGGACTAGCGGGGGGGCCCGGGGCCCAGTACTTC. Translated, it gives CASSLGLAGGPGAQYF.

This clone was counted a single time. V and J are TRBV6-5 and TRBJ2-7; no definite D call. V was pared by 8 bases and J by 1 base, with 9 bases between. The CDR3 spans 12 residues. Germline CDR1 reads MNHEY; CDR2 reads SVGAGI. The CDR3 bases are TGTGCCAGCGCCGAGCAATCCTACGAGCAGTACTTC. Its translation: CASAEQSYEQYF.

The chain couples TRBV19 to TRBJ1-2; D is possibly TRBD1 (6 bases). The CDR3 runs 15 residues. The germline V gene has CDR1 LNHDA and CDR2 SQIVND (reference sequence). Trimming shortened V by 4 bases and J by 6 bases, and 18 bases separated the two germline ends. Written as DNA, the CDR3 is TGTGCCAGTAGTACCGCCCCGGGGGGCGCGGATGGCTACACCTTC. Translation: CASSTAPGGADGYTF.